This is a list of T cell receptor beta chains from one sample in a study of shared clonotypes between healthy human individuals. Generated by immunoSEQ multiplex PCR, the TCRdb table keeps only in-frame clones and is missing some. The table includes about 770,000 clones, roughly 72% detected once. The sequenced sample was memory CD4+ T cells sorted from blood. These receptors originate from a woman in her 30s in good health. The CDR3 runs from the conserved cysteine through the conserved F or W. The order of the fields is J gene, D gene, clone size, V gene, CDR3 protein, CDR3 DNA. D genes are given only for firm matches. The listing skips clone size in some rows; elsewhere it reads once, few, many or a size class.

TRBJ2-3,-,-,TRBV4-1,CASSQDVARSTDTQYF,TGCGCCAGCAGCCAAGATGTAGCCAGAAGCACAGATACGCAGTATTTT
TRBJ2-3,-,-,TRBV9,CASSGYPDLTPPRTDTQYF,TGTGCCAGCAGCGGGTATCCGGATTTGACACCGCCTAGGACAGATACGCAGTATTTT
TRBJ2-1,TRBD2,-,TRBV7-2,CASSDGTRLYNEQFF,TGTGCCAGCAGCGACGGGACTAGGCTCTACAATGAGCAGTTCTTC
TRBJ2-1,TRBD2,medium-sized,TRBV2,CASSSGASGKTTYNEQFF,TGTGCCAGCAGTAGTGGGGCTAGCGGGAAAACGACCTACAATGAGCAGTTCTTC
TRBJ1-2,-,-,TRBV28,CASHVGDIYGYTF,TGTGCCAGCCACGTAGGGGATATCTATGGCTACACCTTC
TRBJ2-6,-,-,TRBV6-1,CASRNGGSGANVLTF,TGTGCCAGCAGGAATGGGGGGTCTGGGGCCAACGTCCTGACTTTC
TRBJ2-6,TRBD1,-,TRBV6-5,CASRYRGGGANVLTF,TGTGCCAGCAGGTACAGGGGCGGTGGGGCCAACGTCCTGACTTTC
TRBJ1-3,-,once,TRBV21-1,CASRRPSGNTIYF,TGTGCCAGCCGTCGGCCCTCTGGAAACACCATATATTTT
TRBJ1-2,-,few,TRBV30,CAWSAQDRRGGYTF,TGTGCCTGGAGTGCGCAGGACCGCCGGGGAGGCTACACCTTC
TRBJ2-1,TRBD1,few,TRBV25-1,CASSGEQGQGADEQFF,TGTGCCAGCAGTGGTGAGCAGGGACAGGGGGCGGATGAGCAGTTCTTC
TRBJ1-1,-,-,TRBV5-6,CASSSDKGLKTTEAFF,TGTGCCAGCAGCTCCGACAAGGGGTTAAAAACAACTGAAGCTTTCTTT
TRBJ1-5,-,few,TRBV28,CASRPPGGGNQPQHF,TGTGCCAGCAGACCCCCCGGTGGGGGAAATCAGCCCCAGCATTTT
TRBJ2-1,-,-,TRBV28,CASTPSWADYNEQFF,TGTGCCAGCACCCCCTCGTGGGCGGATTACAATGAGCAGTTCTTC
TRBJ2-1,TRBD2,-,TRBV28,CASRPGLASYNEQFF,TGTGCCAGCAGGCCCGGACTAGCCTCCTACAATGAGCAGTTCTTC
TRBJ2-1,-,-,TRBV5-1,CASSLDRHNEQFF,TGCGCCAGCAGCTTGGACAGGCACAATGAGCAGTTCTTC
TRBJ2-5,TRBD2,-,TRBV5-1,CASSLEPGGPETQYF,TGCGCCAGCAGCTTGGAACCGGGAGGGCCTGAGACCCAGTACTTC
TRBJ2-5,-,-,TRBV5-1,CASSLGSQETQYF,TGCGCCAGCAGCTTGGGGTCGCAAGAGACCCAGTACTTC
TRBJ1-5,-,few,TRBV19,CATGKEGSNQPQHF,TGTGCCACAGGGAAAGAGGGGAGCAATCAGCCCCAGCATTTT
TRBJ2-1,TRBD2,-,TRBV4-2,CASSQDFRGRGDEQFF,TGTGCCAGCAGCCAAGATTTCCGCGGGAGGGGGGATGAGCAGTTCTTC
TRBJ2-2,-,-,TRBV9,CASSVLPNTGELFF,TGTGCCAGCAGCGTACTCCCGAACACCGGGGAGCTGTTTTTT
TRBJ1-4,-,-,TRBV23-1,CASSQSNPRRDNEKLFF,TGCGCCAGCAGTCAATCTAATCCCCGCAGGGATAATGAAAAACTGTTTTTT
TRBJ2-5,-,-,TRBV4-2,CASSRRPGQETQYF,TGTGCCAGCAGCCGACGACCGGGCCAAGAGACCCAGTACTTC
TRBJ2-5,TRBD2,-,TRBV11-2,CASSPGLAGVETQYF,TGTGCCAGCAGCCCGGGACTAGCGGGCGTAGAGACCCAGTACTTC
TRBJ1-3,TRBD1,-,TRBV2,CASSDVQGAIGNTIYF,TGTGCCAGCAGTGACGTGCAGGGGGCAATTGGAAACACCATATATTTT
TRBJ2-1,-,few,TRBV5-1,CASSPLQSGRQYNEQFF,TGCGCCAGCAGCCCTCTCCAATCCGGACGTCAATACAATGAGCAGTTCTTC
TRBJ1-1,-,few,TRBV27,CASSLMIVGEGSTEAFF,TGTGCCAGCAGTTTAATGATCGTCGGGGAGGGAAGCACTGAAGCTTTCTTT
TRBJ2-7,-,-,TRBV7-2,CASHRAGVVSYEQYF,TGTGCCAGCCACAGGGCGGGGGTCGTTTCCTACGAGCAGTACTTC
TRBJ2-5,TRBD2,-,TRBV18,CASSPSIAGGAETQYF,TGTGCCAGCTCACCTTCGATAGCGGGAGGGGCAGAGACCCAGTACTTC
TRBJ2-1,-,-,TRBV27,CASRGSYNEQFF,TGTGCCAGCAGGGGGTCCTACAATGAGCAGTTCTTC
TRBJ2-1,TRBD2,-,TRBV5-1,CASSSLASGNNEQFF,TGCGCCAGCAGCTCACTAGCGTCGGGTAACAATGAGCAGTTCTTC
TRBJ2-1,-,many,TRBV5-1,CASRSGTPSSYNEQFF,TGCGCCAGCAGATCCGGGACTCCCAGCTCCTACAATGAGCAGTTCTTC
TRBJ2-3,-,-,TRBV18,CASSPVRMRTDTQYF,TGTGCCAGCTCACCAGTGCGGATGCGCACAGATACGCAGTATTTT
TRBJ1-5,-,-,TRBV6-1,CASREAANQPQHF,TGTGCCAGCAGGGAGGCTGCCAATCAGCCCCAGCATTTT
TRBJ2-3,TRBD1,many,TRBV2,CASSGEGQGQDTQYF,TGTGCCAGCAGTGGGGAAGGACAGGGGCAAGATACGCAGTATTTT
TRBJ2-1,-,-,TRBV18,CASSLTQKSYNEQFF,TGTGCCAGCTCACTAACTCAAAAGTCCTACAATGAGCAGTTCTTC
TRBJ2-7,TRBD1,once,TRBV28,CASSRGGTGGHEQYF,TGTGCCAGCAGTCGAGGCGGGACAGGGGGCCACGAGCAGTACTTC
TRBJ2-7,TRBD1,-,TRBV11-2,CASSPTAGQGYEQYF,TGTGCCAGCAGCCCTACGGCCGGACAGGGCTACGAGCAGTACTTC
TRBJ2-7,TRBD2,-,TRBV11-3,CASSLGFGGLELEQYF,TGTGCCAGCAGCTTAGGATTTGGGGGACTAGAACTCGAGCAGTACTTC
TRBJ2-1,-,-,TRBV2,CASKGTGSYNEQFF,TGTGCCAGCAAAGGCACAGGGTCCTACAATGAGCAGTTCTTC
TRBJ2-1,TRBD2,-,TRBV5-6,CASSRMTGLAVISYNEQFF,TGTGCCAGCAGCCGAATGACCGGACTAGCGGTGATCTCCTACAATGAGCAGTTCTTC